This T cell receptor beta chain was found in a study of blood T cell repertoires in COVID-19. Repertoires were generated with immunoSEQ multiplex PCR, while TCRdb's copy carries only in-frame clones and drops some. This sample has a few hundred thousand clones, with approximately 85% found just once. Germline CDR1 is MNHEY and CDR2 is SVGEGT. CDR3 length: 17 residues. The J segment lost 1 base and the V segment lost 2 bases, leaving 10 bases of the junction unmatched. Sequencing was carried out using peripheral blood. V is TRBV6-2 or TRBV6-3 and J is TRBJ1-1, with 7 bases that match TRBD1. This sequence was found in a woman in her sixties or seventies with COVID-19, enrolled during active disease. Here the CDR3 reads CASSYTPRRGWNTEAFF. The DNA for the CDR3 is TGTGCCAGCAGTTACACCCCCCGCAGGGGGTGGAACACTGAAGCTTTCTTT.